These T cell receptor beta chains were read from a single sample in a study. TCRdb itself ran the RT-PCR reads through MiXCR, one entry per CDR3 protein. The repertoire has fewer than 800,000 distinct CDR3 sequences, approximately 14% of them found once; the top ten carry 3% to 4.5%. Sequencing was carried out using memory CD4+ T cells from blood. These receptors all come from a female donor in good health, serving as a healthy control. Each CDR3 is given with its conserved first and last residue. The D gene is left open where the match is weak. Size is omitted from some rows. Given values are once, few, many or a class for expanded clones.

v_call: TRBV7-2; j_call: TRBJ2-3; d_call: TRBD1; clone_size: few; cdr3_aa: CASSTVGSGQGNVQYF; cdr3_nt: TGTGCCAGCAGCACAGTGGGGTCTGGACAGGGGAATGTGCAGTATTTT
v_call: TRBV12-3/TRBV12-4; j_call: TRBJ1-5; d_call: .; clone_size: many; cdr3_aa: CASNQGREKPQHF; cdr3_nt: TGTGCCAGCAATCAGGGTCGGGAGAAGCCCCAGCATTTT
v_call: TRBV6-1; j_call: TRBJ2-6; d_call: TRBD1; clone_size: few; cdr3_aa: CASSPGQGYSGANVLTF; cdr3_nt: TGTGCCAGCAGCCCCGGACAGGGTTACTCTGGGGCCAACGTCCTGACTTTC
v_call: TRBV25-1; j_call: TRBJ1-2; d_call: .; clone_size: few; cdr3_aa: CASSEDGTGSYGYTF; cdr3_nt: TGTGCCAGCAGTGAAGACGGGACGGGGAGCTATGGCTACACCTTC
v_call: TRBV11-2; j_call: TRBJ2-3; d_call: TRBD2; clone_size: .; cdr3_aa: CASSSIKAASGRLDTQYF; cdr3_nt: TGTGCCAGCAGCTCGATAAAGGCGGCTAGCGGCCGTTTGGATACGCAGTATTTT
v_call: TRBV11-1; j_call: TRBJ1-1; d_call: .; clone_size: .; cdr3_aa: CASSPRHSLNTEAFF; cdr3_nt: TGTGCCAGCAGCCCTAGACACAGCCTGAACACTGAAGCTTTCTTT
v_call: TRBV12-3/TRBV12-4; j_call: TRBJ2-1; d_call: .; clone_size: .; cdr3_aa: CASSLGDRQGLNEQFF; cdr3_nt: TGTGCCAGCAGTTTAGGAGACAGGCAGGGCCTCAATGAGCAGTTCTTC
v_call: TRBV5-5; j_call: TRBJ1-1; d_call: .; clone_size: many; cdr3_aa: CASSQQGFTEAFF; cdr3_nt: TGTGCCAGCAGCCAACAGGGTTTCACTGAAGCTTTCTTT
v_call: TRBV11-2; j_call: TRBJ1-1; d_call: .; clone_size: many; cdr3_aa: CASSQNPGTEAFF; cdr3_nt: TGTGCCAGCAGCCAAAACCCGGGCACTGAAGCTTTCTTT
v_call: TRBV7-2; j_call: TRBJ2-7; d_call: TRBD1; clone_size: .; cdr3_aa: CASSRDSFNSYEQYF; cdr3_nt: TGTGCCAGCAGCCGGGACAGCTTTAATTCCTACGAGCAGTACTTC
v_call: TRBV20-1; j_call: TRBJ1-6; d_call: .; clone_size: many; cdr3_aa: CSASGDSYNSPLHF; cdr3_nt: TGCAGTGCTAGCGGGGACTCCTATAATTCACCCCTCCACTTT
v_call: TRBV11-2; j_call: TRBJ2-1; d_call: TRBD2; clone_size: .; cdr3_aa: CASNLPASGNNEQFF; cdr3_nt: TGTGCCAGCAACTTACCCGCTAGCGGAAACAATGAGCAGTTCTTC